Included here is one TCR beta chain sequence, with context. Trimming took off 0 bases at V and 2 bases at J, with 11 bases between the two ends. This CDR3 comprises 15 residues. Looked up from germline, CDR1 is SGHTA and CDR2 is FQGNSA. Generated by immunoSEQ multiplex PCR, the TCRdb table keeps only in-frame clones and is missing some. The sample yields about 30,000 clones, about 93% seen once. The record originates from a study of T cell changes during pregnancy in multiple sclerosis. The input for sequencing was CD4+ T cells from peripheral blood mononuclear cells, taken after pregnancy. The receptor was isolated from a female donor with multiple sclerosis, enrolled in a pregnancy study. V usage is TRBV7-2 and J usage is TRBJ2-7; TRBD2 might be the D (5 bases). The CDR3 region is CASSLASGVAYEQYF. In DNA, the CDR3 is TGTGCCAGCAGCTTAGCGTCCGGGGTCGCCTACGAGCAGTACTTC. Filled out from reference TRBV7-2 and TRBJ2-7, the complete variable domain reads GAGVSQSPSNKVTEKGKDVELRCDPISGHTALYWYRQSLGQGLEFLIYFQGNSAPDKSGLPSDRFSAERTGGSVSTLTIQRTQQEDSAVYLCASSLASGVAYEQYFGPGTRLTVT.